This is a list of T cell receptor beta chains from one sample in a study of T cell clonotyping in hematopoietic cell transplantation. Some clones are missing from TCRdb's copy, which holds only in-frame ones; the method was immunoSEQ multiplex PCR. This repertoire shows 5,500 to 7,500 clones, approximately 96% found once; its top ten account for around 0.44%. Sequenced here: PBMCs, sampled 30 days after allogeneic stem cell transplant. The receptors derive from a male patient in his thirties or forties who had an allogeneic stem cell transplant from a related donor, so the T cells may come from the graft donor. Some clones in this sample may be carry-over from other donors' samples. Both conserved end residues are part of each CDR3. Fields, in order: V gene, clone size, D gene, J gene, CDR3 protein, CDR3 DNA. D genes are given only for firm matches. Some rows mark clone size as missing; the rest say once, few, many or name a class of expanded clone.

v_call: TRBV6-6; clone_size: -; d_call: -; j_call: TRBJ1-5; cdr3_aa: CASILDSSNQPQHF; cdr3_nt: -
v_call: TRBV7-8; clone_size: -; d_call: -; j_call: TRBJ1-4; cdr3_aa: CASSLRTGEKLFF; cdr3_nt: TGTGCCAGCAGCTTAAGGACCGGCGAAAAACTGTTTTTT
v_call: TRBV5-1; clone_size: -; d_call: -; j_call: TRBJ2-3; cdr3_aa: CASSLRLYSTDTQYF; cdr3_nt: TGCGCCAGCAGCCTTCGTCTGTACTCCACAGATACGCAGTATTTT
v_call: TRBV4-1; clone_size: -; d_call: TRBD2; j_call: TRBJ2-1; cdr3_aa: CASSQVGTSGGGNEQFF; cdr3_nt: TGCGCCAGCAGCCAAGTTGGGACTAGCGGGGGGGGGAATGAGCAGTTCTTC
v_call: TRBV5-4; clone_size: -; d_call: -; j_call: TRBJ1-3; cdr3_aa: CASSFSGNTIYF; cdr3_nt: TGTGCCAGCAGCTTTTCTGGAAACACCATATATTTT
v_call: TRBV19; clone_size: -; d_call: TRBD2; j_call: TRBJ2-7; cdr3_aa: CASSGLAGLSYEQYF; cdr3_nt: TGTGCCAGTAGTGGACTAGCGGGACTCTCCTACGAGCAGTACTTC
v_call: TRBV6-1; clone_size: -; d_call: -; j_call: TRBJ1-1; cdr3_aa: CASSKTGIETFF; cdr3_nt: TGTGCCAGCAGTAAAACAGGGATTGAGACTTTCTTT
v_call: TRBV28; clone_size: once; d_call: -; j_call: TRBJ1-1; cdr3_aa: CASSSDFRYQNTEAFF; cdr3_nt: TGTGCCAGCAGTTCCGACTTTCGGTACCAGAACACTGAAGCTTTCTTT
v_call: TRBV30; clone_size: -; d_call: -; j_call: TRBJ1-4; cdr3_aa: CAWSVWAADEKLFF; cdr3_nt: TGTGCCTGGAGTGTATGGGCAGCAGATGAAAAACTGTTTTTT
v_call: TRBV7-2; clone_size: -; d_call: TRBD1; j_call: TRBJ2-7; cdr3_aa: CASSLTAGTGISEQYF; cdr3_nt: TGTGCCAGCAGCTTAACGGCGGGGACAGGGATCTCCGAGCAGTACTTC
v_call: TRBV9; clone_size: -; d_call: -; j_call: TRBJ1-3; cdr3_aa: CASSGGTTTGGGNTIYF; cdr3_nt: TGTGCCAGCAGCGGGGGTACTACGACTGGCGGCGGAAACACCATATATTTT
v_call: TRBV4-2; clone_size: -; d_call: -; j_call: TRBJ1-4; cdr3_aa: CASSQDPAGESTNEKLFF; cdr3_nt: TGTGCCAGCAGCCAAGATCCGGCAGGGGAGAGCACTAATGAAAAACTGTTTTTT
v_call: TRBV6-1; clone_size: -; d_call: TRBD1; j_call: TRBJ1-4; cdr3_aa: CASSEQQGSGEKLFF; cdr3_nt: TGTGCCAGCAGTGAACAACAGGGGAGTGGGGAAAAACTGTTTTTT
v_call: TRBV5-1; clone_size: -; d_call: TRBD1; j_call: TRBJ2-2; cdr3_aa: CASSWRQGALLRGTGELFF; cdr3_nt: TGCGCCAGCAGCTGGCGACAGGGGGCGCTTCTTCGAGGCACCGGGGAGCTGTTTTTT
v_call: TRBV29-1; clone_size: -; d_call: -; j_call: TRBJ1-2; cdr3_aa: CSVEDTPGQSNYGYTF; cdr3_nt: TGCAGCGTTGAAGATACTCCGGGACAATCTAACTATGGCTACACCTTC
v_call: TRBV6-5; clone_size: -; d_call: -; j_call: TRBJ2-1; cdr3_aa: CASSYSKQINEQFF; cdr3_nt: TGTGCCAGCAGTTACTCGAAACAAATCAATGAGCAGTTCTTC
v_call: TRBV5-1; clone_size: -; d_call: -; j_call: TRBJ1-3; cdr3_aa: CASSLGISGNTIYF; cdr3_nt: TGCGCCAGCAGCCTCGGGATTTCTGGAAACACCATATATTTT
v_call: TRBV9; clone_size: once; d_call: -; j_call: TRBJ1-2; cdr3_aa: CASSEGTGYTF; cdr3_nt: TGTGCCAGCAGCGAAGGGACTGGCTACACCTTC
v_call: TRBV6-5; clone_size: -; d_call: -; j_call: TRBJ1-2; cdr3_aa: CASSYTPGSYGYTF; cdr3_nt: TGTGCCAGCAGTTACACACCAGGGAGCTATGGCTACACCTTC
v_call: TRBV7-2; clone_size: -; d_call: -; j_call: TRBJ2-7; cdr3_aa: CASSFRGVYEQYF; cdr3_nt: TGTGCCAGCAGCTTTAGGGGGGTCTACGAGCAGTACTTC
v_call: TRBV30; clone_size: -; d_call: -; j_call: TRBJ1-3; cdr3_aa: CAWSPAGPGNTIYF; cdr3_nt: TGTGCCTGGAGCCCGGCTGGGCCTGGAAACACCATATATTTT
v_call: TRBV4-1; clone_size: -; d_call: TRBD2; j_call: TRBJ2-1; cdr3_aa: CASSHRLAGGYNEQFF; cdr3_nt: TGCGCCAGCAGCCACCGACTAGCGGGGGGGTACAATGAGCAGTTCTTC
v_call: TRBV7-2; clone_size: -; d_call: TRBD1; j_call: TRBJ2-7; cdr3_aa: CASRVPGGQGVFEQYF; cdr3_nt: TGTGCCAGCAGGGTCCCAGGGGGACAGGGTGTTTTCGAGCAGTACTTC
v_call: TRBV7-8; clone_size: -; d_call: TRBD2; j_call: TRBJ2-7; cdr3_aa: CASSLARASGLGKGSRYEQYF; cdr3_nt: TGTGCCAGCAGCTTAGCTCGGGCTAGCGGGCTAGGCAAAGGTTCTCGATACGAGCAGTACTTC
v_call: TRBV7-9; clone_size: -; d_call: TRBD2; j_call: TRBJ2-3; cdr3_aa: CASSYSVLAGDPDTQYF; cdr3_nt: TGTGCCAGCAGCTACTCGGTACTAGCGGGAGACCCAGATACGCAGTATTTT
v_call: TRBV10-1; clone_size: once; d_call: TRBD2; j_call: TRBJ2-7; cdr3_aa: CASSSGTSGPYEQYF; cdr3_nt: TGCGCCAGCAGTTCCGGGACTAGCGGTCCCTACGAGCAGTACTTC
v_call: TRBV11-2; clone_size: -; d_call: -; j_call: TRBJ2-7; cdr3_aa: CASSLGVREQYF; cdr3_nt: TGTGCCAGCAGCTTAGGTGTACGCGAGCAGTACTTC
v_call: TRBV27; clone_size: -; d_call: -; j_call: TRBJ2-2; cdr3_aa: CASSSISRAGELFF; cdr3_nt: TGTGCCAGCAGTTCGATCTCACGGGCCGGGGAGCTGTTTTTT
v_call: TRBV7-2; clone_size: -; d_call: -; j_call: TRBJ1-1; cdr3_aa: CASRLGVANTEAFF; cdr3_nt: TGTGCCAGCAGGTTGGGGGTAGCGAACACTGAAGCTTTCTTT